These T cell receptor beta chains were read from a single sample in a study of early T cells in non-severe SARS-CoV-2 infection. In TCRdb, the 5' RACE reads were re-called with MiXCR into one record per CDR3 protein. The table records 55,000 to 70,000 distinct CDR3 sequences, about a tenth of them present only once. Sequencing used whole blood. The receptors come from an adult who was a healthcare worker with PCR-confirmed SARS-CoV-2 infection or an uninfected control (not recorded which). CDR3s include the opening cysteine and the closing phenylalanine or tryptophan. The order of the fields is V gene, J gene, clone size, D gene, CDR3 DNA, CDR3 protein. The D gene is left open where the match is weak. Not every row has a clone size; where given, it reads once, few, many or a size class.

TRBV20-1	TRBJ1-6	many	.	TGCAGTGCTAGTGCGTCCGGTCAGAATTCACCCCTCCACTTT	CSASASGQNSPLHF
TRBV28	TRBJ2-1	.	.	.	CASSSSTGSLNEQFF
TRBV6-5	TRBJ2-7	few	.	TGTGCCAGCAGTTACTCCCCACTCGCGGGCTACGAGCAGTACTTC	CASSYSPLAGYEQYF
TRBV18	TRBJ2-7	.	TRBD1	TGTGCCAGCTCTACCGGGATGCACAGGGGCTACGAGCAGTACTTC	CASSTGMHRGYEQYF
TRBV7-9	TRBJ1-3	few	.	TGTGCCAGCAGCCCGCCCGTCCAGGTCGACAGAAACACCATATATTTT	CASSPPVQVDRNTIYF
TRBV19	TRBJ2-7	.	TRBD2	TGTGCCACAACGACTAGCGGGGGCTCCTACGAGCAGTACTTC	CATTTSGGSYEQYF
TRBV28	TRBJ2-5	.	TRBD2	TGTGCCAGCAGTGGCGGGAGAGAAGAGACCCAGTACTTC	CASSGGREETQYF
TRBV7-9	TRBJ2-1	few	.	TGTGCCAGCAGCGCAGGACACATCAATGAGCAGTTCTTC	CASSAGHINEQFF
TRBV6-4	TRBJ2-1	few	.	TGTGCCAGCAGTGACTCTAGTGGAGGGGGCAATGAGCAGTTCTTC	CASSDSSGGGNEQFF
TRBV28	TRBJ1-1	few	TRBD1	TGTGCCAGCTCCACGCTATCAGGGGGCTTATGGGCTTTCTTT	CASSTLSGGLWAFF
TRBV2	TRBJ2-1	.	.	TGTGCCAGCAGTGAAGCGCGGCTTAATGAGCAGTTCTTC	CASSEARLNEQFF
TRBV7-9	TRBJ2-1	.	.	TGTGCCAGCAGCATCTTAGCGAGGGGCGATGAGCAGTTCTTC	CASSILARGDEQFF
TRBV4-1	TRBJ2-2	many	.	TGCGCCAGCCAAGACACCAACACCGGGGAGCTGTTTTTT	CASQDTNTGELFF
TRBV7-8	TRBJ1-5	few	.	TGTGCCAGCAGCTTAGACGCAGGCGGATACCAGCCCCAGCATTTT	CASSLDAGGYQPQHF
TRBV9	TRBJ2-6	many	TRBD1	TGTGCCAGCAGCGAAGTGACAGGGTCTGGGGCCAACGTCCTGACTTTC	CASSEVTGSGANVLTF
TRBV19	TRBJ1-2	many	.	TGTGCCAGTAGTCCTTCGGGCGGGACCTATGGCTACACCTTC	CASSPSGGTYGYTF
TRBV29-1	TRBJ1-2	few	.	TGCAGCGTTGAGGAGCAGGGACACTATGGCTACACCTTC	CSVEEQGHYGYTF
TRBV4-2	TRBJ1-5	.	.	TGTGCCAGCAGCCAAGAGGGGGGGCAGCCCCAGCATTTT	CASSQEGGQPQHF
TRBV29-1	TRBJ2-7	many	.	TGCAGCGTTGTCTACGAGCAGTACTTC	CSVVYEQYF
TRBV7-2	TRBJ2-5	.	.	TGTGCCAGCAGCTTTGTCGGGGGACAAGAGACCCAGTACTTC	CASSFVGGQETQYF
TRBV7-2	TRBJ2-2	.	TRBD2	TGTGCCAGCAGCTTAGAAGGGACTAGCGGCAGCGGGGAGCTGTTTTTT	CASSLEGTSGSGELFF
TRBV7-9	TRBJ2-3	.	.	TGTGCCAGCAGCTTAGCTTCGAAACGGGATACGCAGTATTTT	CASSLASKRDTQYF
TRBV2	TRBJ2-3	.	TRBD1	TGTGCCAGCAGGGACAGGGAGGTCACAGATACGCAGTATTTT	CASRDREVTDTQYF
TRBV7-8	TRBJ2-7	many	.	TGTGCCAGCAGACTGAACTTAGGATCTCTGGGCGAGCAGTACTTC	CASRLNLGSLGEQYF
TRBV20-1	TRBJ2-1	few	TRBD2	TGCAGTGCTGCGGGGGAAAGTCTACAGTTCTTC	CSAAGESLQFF
TRBV5-1	TRBJ1-1	.	.	TGCGCCAGCAGGGGCCCCCCAGACACTGAAGCTTTCTTT	CASRGPPDTEAFF
TRBV7-9	TRBJ2-2	.	.	TGTGCCAGCAGCTTTCAGGCCCGCACCGGGGAGCTGTTTTTT	CASSFQARTGELFF
TRBV5-6	TRBJ2-3	few	.	TGTGCCAGCAGCTCACTCCGGGGGGATACGCAGTATTTT	CASSSLRGDTQYF
TRBV20-1	TRBJ1-5	.	.	TGCAGTGCCCACCGTGGAACGGGCAATCAGCCCCAGCATTTT	CSAHRGTGNQPQHF
TRBV12-3/TRBV12-4	TRBJ2-7	few	TRBD1	TGTGCCAGCAGTCCCGGGACAGGTCGGGGCGAGCAGTACTTC	CASSPGTGRGEQYF
TRBV28	TRBJ2-1	few	TRBD1	TGTGCCAGCACCACAGGGGGCGGAGGCTCCTACAATGAGCAGTTCTTC	CASTTGGGGSYNEQFF
TRBV2	TRBJ1-2	few	TRBD1	TGTGCCAGCAGTGGGGACCGGACAGGGGTTGGCTACACCTTC	CASSGDRTGVGYTF
TRBV18	TRBJ1-4	.	.	TGTGCCAGCACCACTGGTACTAATGAAAAACTGTTTTTT	CASTTGTNEKLFF
TRBV2	TRBJ1-5	few	.	TGTGCCAGCAGTTCGACGGAAGGGAATCAGCCCCAGCATTTT	CASSSTEGNQPQHF
TRBV9	TRBJ1-2	few	.	TGTGCCAGCAGCGCCGTGGGCGCTGGCTACACCTTC	CASSAVGAGYTF
TRBV7-8	TRBJ2-7	few	TRBD1	TGTGCCAGCAGCTTGGGCAACAGGGGACCAGTTTACGAGCAGTACTTC	CASSLGNRGPVYEQYF